These T cell receptor beta chains were read from a single sample in a study of response to subunit inactivated influenza vaccine. Using its own MiXCR run on the RT-PCR reads, TCRdb lists one record per CDR3 protein. The sample lists roughly 700,000 distinct CDR3 sequences, roughly 13% occurring once. The sample was PBMCs from blood, taken less than 15 days before vaccination. These receptors were obtained from a man between 50 and 59 years old who received an inactivated influenza vaccine. Each CDR3 is given with its conserved first and last residue. The order of the fields is J gene, V gene, D gene, clone size, CDR3 DNA, CDR3 protein. D genes are given only for firm matches. Only part of the rows carry a size: once, few, many, or a class if the clone is expanded.

TRBJ2-1 | TRBV29-1 | TRBD2 | few | TGCAGCGCCGGGACTAGCGGCAATGAGCAGTTCTTC | CSAGTSGNEQFF
TRBJ1-5 | TRBV29-1 | . | many | TGCAGCGTTGTTCTCGGCAATCAGCCCCAGCATTTT | CSVVLGNQPQHF
TRBJ2-7 | TRBV6-2/TRBV6-3 | TRBD1 | many | TGTGCCAGCAGTCCCCGGGACAGATCCTCCTACGAGCAGTACTTC | CASSPRDRSSYEQYF
TRBJ1-5 | TRBV7-2 | . | . | TGTGCCAGCAGTTCCGGGTCCACTAATCAGCCCCAGCATTTT | CASSSGSTNQPQHF
TRBJ2-7 | TRBV5-1 | TRBD1 | few | TGCGCCAGCAGCTGGGGGACAGGGGAGTACGAGCAGTACTTC | CASSWGTGEYEQYF
TRBJ2-3 | TRBV27 | TRBD2 | few | TGTGCCAGCAGTTTTCTTACTAGCGGGGGAGCAGATACGCAGTATTTT | CASSFLTSGGADTQYF
TRBJ2-1 | TRBV6-2/TRBV6-3 | TRBD1 | . | TGTGCCAGCAAAGGGACAGTCTACAATGAGCAGTTCTTC | CASKGTVYNEQFF
TRBJ2-5 | TRBV29-1 | . | few | TGCAGCGTTGGCCCGGAGCAAGTAGGTGAGACCCAGTACTTC | CSVGPEQVGETQYF
TRBJ2-5 | TRBV3-1 | . | . | TGTGCCAGCAGCCGCCCTGAAGTGAAGACCCAGTACTTC | CASSRPEVKTQYF
TRBJ2-7 | TRBV12-3/TRBV12-4 | . | . | TGTGCCAGCAGTCGCGAAATTGGGGGGACCGGGGTCAACGAGCAGTACTTC | CASSREIGGTGVNEQYF
TRBJ1-2 | TRBV20-1 | TRBD1 | few | TGCAGTGCTAGAGATCAGGGGGCGTTTGACTATGGCTACACCTTC | CSARDQGAFDYGYTF
TRBJ1-2 | TRBV5-1 | . | . | TGCGCCAGCAGCTTGGGACAGAAAATCAACTATGGCTACACCTTC | CASSLGQKINYGYTF
TRBJ2-1 | TRBV4-2 | . | . | TGTGCCAGCAGCCAAGATAGGCGCGGCACCTACAATGAGCAGTTCTTC | CASSQDRRGTYNEQFF
TRBJ2-1 | TRBV11-2 | . | . | TGTGCCAGCAGTCAGGGCATTGAGGGTTACAATGAGCAGATCTTC | CASSQGIEGYNEQIF
TRBJ2-1 | TRBV20-1 | . | once | TGCTGTGCTAGAGATATCCGAGGGACGGGATACTACAATGAGCAGTTCTTC | CCARDIRGTGYYNEQFF
TRBJ2-7 | TRBV5-1 | . | few | TGCGCCAGCAGCTTGGATGGCACCTCCTACGAGCAGTACTTC | CASSLDGTSYEQYF
TRBJ2-3 | TRBV28 | TRBD1 | few | TGTGCCAGCAGACCCGGGACAGTCGATAGCACAGATACGCAGTATTTT | CASRPGTVDSTDTQYF
TRBJ2-3 | TRBV11-1 | TRBD1 | few | TGTGCCAGCAGCTCGACCTACCTGGACAGGGGTGGTTCAGATACGCAGTATTTT | CASSSTYLDRGGSDTQYF
TRBJ2-1 | TRBV20-1 | TRBD2 | . | TGCAGTGCTCCCGGACTAGCGGGAGGGCCTAGTGAGCAGTTCTTC | CSAPGLAGGPSEQFF
TRBJ2-7 | TRBV18 | TRBD1 | . | TGTGCCAGCTCACCGCGACAGGGTACCCACGAGCAGTACTTC | CASSPRQGTHEQYF
TRBJ2-3 | TRBV5-1 | TRBD1 | many | TGCGCCAGCAGCCCCGACAGGGGAAACACAGATACGCAGTATTTT | CASSPDRGNTDTQYF
TRBJ1-2 | TRBV15 | . | . | TGTGCCACCAGCAGAGATGTGCTGCCGGGGCTTACCGGGACCTTC | CATSRDVLPGLTGTF
TRBJ2-7 | TRBV9 | TRBD1 | few | TGTGCCAGCAGCCGGGGGACAGGGAGAGGCTCCTACGAGCAGTACTTC | CASSRGTGRGSYEQYF